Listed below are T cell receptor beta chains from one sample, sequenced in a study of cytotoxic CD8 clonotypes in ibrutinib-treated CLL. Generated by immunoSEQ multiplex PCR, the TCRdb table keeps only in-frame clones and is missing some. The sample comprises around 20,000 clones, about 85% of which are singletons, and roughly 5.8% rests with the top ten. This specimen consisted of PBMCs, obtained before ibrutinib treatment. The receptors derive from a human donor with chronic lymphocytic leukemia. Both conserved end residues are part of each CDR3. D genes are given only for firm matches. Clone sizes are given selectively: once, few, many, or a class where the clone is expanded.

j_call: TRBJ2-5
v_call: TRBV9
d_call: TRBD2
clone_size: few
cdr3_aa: CASSPWGGRLQETQYF
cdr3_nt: TGTGCCAGCAGCCCTTGGGGGGGTAGACTACAAGAGACCCAGTACTTC

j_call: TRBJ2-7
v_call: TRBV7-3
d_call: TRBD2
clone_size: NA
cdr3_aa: CASSPGLAWYF
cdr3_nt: TGTGCCAGCAGCCCAGGACTAGCGTGGTACTTC

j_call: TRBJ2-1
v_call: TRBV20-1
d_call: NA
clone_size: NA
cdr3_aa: CSVYRIGEQFF
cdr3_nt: TGCAGTGTATACAGGATTGGTGAGCAGTTCTTC

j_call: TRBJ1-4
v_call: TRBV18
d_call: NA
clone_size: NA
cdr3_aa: CASSPQGEKLFF
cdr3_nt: TGTGCCAGCTCACCGCAAGGTGAAAAACTGTTTTTT

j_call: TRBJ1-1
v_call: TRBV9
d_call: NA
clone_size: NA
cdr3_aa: CASRGENTEAFF
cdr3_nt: TGTGCCAGCAGGGGAGAGAACACTGAAGCTTTCTTT

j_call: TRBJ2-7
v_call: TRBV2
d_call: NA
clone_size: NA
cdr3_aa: CASSGSRQEYYEQYF
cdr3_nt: TGTGCCAGCAGTGGGTCGAGACAGGAGTACTACGAGCAGTACTTC

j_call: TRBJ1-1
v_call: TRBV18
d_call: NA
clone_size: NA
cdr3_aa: CASSPMMGGAGDTEAFF
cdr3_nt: TGTGCCAGCTCACCTATGATGGGGGGCGCGGGGGACACTGAAGCTTTCTTT

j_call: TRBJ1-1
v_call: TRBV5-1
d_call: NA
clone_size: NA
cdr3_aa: CASSFSGAVGTEAFF
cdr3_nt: TGCGCCAGCAGCTTTTCAGGGGCGGTAGGAACTGAAGCTTTCTTT

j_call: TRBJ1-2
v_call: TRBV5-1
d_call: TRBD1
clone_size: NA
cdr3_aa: CASSGGDSRYGYTF
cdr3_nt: TGCGCCAGCAGCGGGGGGGACAGCCGCTATGGCTACACCTTC

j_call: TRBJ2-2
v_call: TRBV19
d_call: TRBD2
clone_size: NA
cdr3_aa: CASTPPGGHGELFF
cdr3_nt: TGTGCCAGTACCCCCCCGGGGGGGCACGGGGAGCTGTTTTTT

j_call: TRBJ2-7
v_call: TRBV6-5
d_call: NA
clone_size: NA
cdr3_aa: CASSYFDRTYEQYF
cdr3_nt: TGTGCCAGCAGTTACTTCGACAGAACCTACGAGCAGTACTTC

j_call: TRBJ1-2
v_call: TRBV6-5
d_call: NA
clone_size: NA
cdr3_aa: CASSRTRNYGYTF
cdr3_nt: TGTGCCAGCAGCCGAACAAGAAACTATGGCTACACCTTC

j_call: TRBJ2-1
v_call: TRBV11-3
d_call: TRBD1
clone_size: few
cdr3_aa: CASSPQGALSSYNEQFF
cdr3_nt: TGTGCCAGCAGCCCACAGGGGGCGTTAAGCTCCTACAATGAGCAGTTCTTC

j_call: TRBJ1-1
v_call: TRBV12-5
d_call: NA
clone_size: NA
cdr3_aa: CASGQGTIMNTEAFF
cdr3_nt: TGTGCTAGTGGCCAGGGGACCATCATGAACACTGAAGCTTTCTTT

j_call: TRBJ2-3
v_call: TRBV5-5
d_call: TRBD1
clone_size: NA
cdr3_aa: CASSWTGGTDTQYF
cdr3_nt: TGTGCCAGCAGCTGGACAGGGGGCACAGATACGCAGTATTTT

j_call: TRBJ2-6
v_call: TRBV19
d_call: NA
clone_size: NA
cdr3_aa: CASSFWEHSSGANVLTF
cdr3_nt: TGTGCCAGTAGTTTCTGGGAGCATAGCTCTGGGGCCAACGTCCTGACTTTC

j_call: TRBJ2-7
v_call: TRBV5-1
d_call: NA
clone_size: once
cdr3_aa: CASSLPGLYEQYF
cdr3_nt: TGCGCCAGCAGCTTGCCGGGTTTATACGAGCAGTACTTC

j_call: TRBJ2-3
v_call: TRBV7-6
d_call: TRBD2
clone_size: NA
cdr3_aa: CASSQSGGYTDTQYF
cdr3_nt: TGTGCCAGCAGCCAGAGCGGGGGGTACACAGATACGCAGTATTTT

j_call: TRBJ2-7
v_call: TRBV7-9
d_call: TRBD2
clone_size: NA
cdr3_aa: CASTPGRGAYEQYF
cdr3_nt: TGTGCCAGCACCCCAGGGAGGGGAGCCTACGAGCAGTACTTC

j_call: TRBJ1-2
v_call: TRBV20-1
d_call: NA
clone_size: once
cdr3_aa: CSAPNSGYTF
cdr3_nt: TGCAGTGCCCCGAACAGTGGCTACACCTTC

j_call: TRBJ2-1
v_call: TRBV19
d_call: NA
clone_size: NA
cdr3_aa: CASSPEGQRSSYNEQFF
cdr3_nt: TGTGCCAGTAGTCCCGAGGGACAAAGGAGCTCCTACAATGAGCAGTTCTTC